This T cell receptor beta chain was sequenced in a study of OX40 agonist ivuxolimab in advanced cancers. The germline V and J ends were trimmed by 7 bases and 3 bases, with 16 bases remaining between them. Per germline, CDR1 SGHTA and CDR2 FQGNSA. This CDR3 has 14 amino acids. Of note for this clone: The target antigen is unknown. This sample also contains other DNA sequences that code for the same CDR3.

Any history of autoimmune disease or systemic immunosuppression disqualified patients. The assay was immunoSEQ multiplex PCR, and TCRdb's table has in-frame clones only and misses some. Of tens of thousands of clones in the sample, roughly 85% were seen once. General study results and limits: Among the lowest levels of clonal expansion were found in partial responders at 0.1-3.0 mg/kg.

The chain employs TRBV7-2 and TRBJ2-7; D might be TRBD2 (6 bases). This TCR was recovered from an adult with an advanced solid tumor such as melanoma, head and neck, liver or kidney cancer. The specimen was CD4+ or CD8+ T cells sorted from blood, collected in a trial of the OX40 agonist ivuxolimab. The CDR3 coding sequence is TGTGCCAGCACCCCGGGGGTAGGTGACTACGAGCAGTACTTC. The encoded protein is CASTPGVGDYEQYF.